This T cell receptor beta chain stems from a study of a mutant IDH1 vaccine in newly diagnosed glioma. Study overall: Vaccination started 4-6 weeks after radiotherapy alone, or with temozolomide cycles. The study's findings and limits: The authors found pseudoprogression apparently unrelated to changes in top peripheral T cell clonotypes.

Sequencing used immunoSEQ multiplex PCR; TCRdb keeps in-frame clones, though not all of them. The table includes tens of thousands of clones, 60% to 85% detected once. Time point reported: week 47, end of study. Every vaccine dose comprised 300 ug of mutant IDH1 20-mer peptide plus topical imiquimod. Donor tumors were new WHO grade 3 or 4 IDH1-mutant, ATRX-lost astrocytomas. In germline, CDR1 is PRHDT, CDR2 FYEKMQ (reference sequence). This CDR3 spans 13 amino acids. About this clone: Antigen: not known.

The input for sequencing was PBMCs, taken from a glioma patient whose treatment included an IDH1 peptide vaccine. This sequence originates from a man between 35 and 55 years old with glioma. V is TRBV13 and J is TRBJ2-5; D unresolved. Matching the DNA end better, TRBJ2-7 makes the J call doubtful. In DNA, the CDR3 is TGTGCCAGCAGCTTATATCCGGCCTACGAGCAGTACTTC. It yields the protein CASSLYPAYEQYF.